This T cell receptor (beta chain) comes out of a study of T cell responses to AZD1222 COVID-19 vaccine. Study-level points and caveats: Along spike, vaccine-associated CD4 TCRs were found throughout, with dominance at 160-218 and 743-854. Without day 14 samples, only post-peak T cell repertoires were studied.

Trimming pared 8 bases from V and 0 bases from J, leaving 17 bases between. CDR3 length equals 15 residues. Germline-derived CDR1 and CDR2 are MNHEY and SVGAGI. Turning to this clone: No antigen is known for it.

Clones were sequenced by immunoSEQ multiplex PCR, and TCRdb holds only the in-frame ones, with some missing. In the table there are about 78,000 clones, less than 95% of which are singletons. This clonotype was sampled from an adult who received the AZD1222 COVID-19 vaccine. The chain combines TRBV6-5 with TRBJ2-7; D might be TRBD1 or TRBD2, each matching 5 bases. The sample in question was peripheral blood, obtained 28 days after the second AZD1222 dose. CDR3 amino acids: CASEPGRADSYEQYF. The CDR3 bases are TGTGCCAGCGAGCCGGGGCGAGCGGACTCCTACGAGCAGTACTTC.